The rows below give T cell receptor beta chains drawn from one sample of a study of tumor and adjacent non-tumor tissue in lung cancer. TCRdb independently ran MiXCR on the multiplex PCR reads; one entry per CDR3 protein. Seen here are tens of thousands of distinct CDR3 sequences, around 70% observed once, and the top ten hold about a quarter. Sequences were obtained from distant non-tumor lung tissue. The receptors stem from a woman aged 45-60 years with non-small cell lung cancer. CDR3s include the opening cysteine and the closing phenylalanine or tryptophan.

V: TRBV5-1
J: TRBJ2-1
CDR3: CASSLNRNEQFF

V: TRBV7-3
J: TRBJ1-1
CDR3: CASSRIGGQGPGTEAFF

V: TRBV5-5
J: TRBJ1-5
CDR3: CTSSLEWGALLTNQPQHF

V: TRBV11-2
J: TRBJ2-5
CDR3: CPNSLNAGGPAQYF

V: TRBV6-5
J: TRBJ2-1
CDR3: CASSLERASYNEQFF

V: TRBV6-1
J: TRBJ2-7
CDR3: CASRSTGYYEQYF

V: TRBV28
J: TRBJ1-4
CDR3: CASSRGTANNEKLFF

V: TRBV29-1
J: TRBJ1-2
CDR3: CSVDKAEDNYGHTF

V: TRBV4-1
J: TRBJ2-1
CDR3: CASSHSWRSNEQFF

V: TRBV4-1
J: TRBJ2-2
CDR3: CASSQDWGTGKLFF

V: TRBV18
J: TRBJ1-2
CDR3: CASSPATGLEDGYTF

V: TRBV11-2
J: TRBJ2-7
CDR3: CASSLSGWDSYEEYF

V: TRBV20-1
J: TRBJ2-6
CDR3: CSVNRGSSGANVLTF

V: TRBV11-1
J: TRBJ2-7
CDR3: CARSPRAYEQYF

V: TRBV6-1
J: TRBJ2-3
CDR3: CASSEGGESIDTQYF

V: TRBV4-2
J: TRBJ1-1
CDR3: CTSNQDSFTGGLVIVAEAFF

V: TRBV10-1
J: TRBJ2-3
CDR3: CARSEGDFNTDTQYF

V: TRBV6-5
J: TRBJ1-6
CDR3: CASIGVRFHSPLHF

V: TRBV24-1
J: TRBJ2-2
CDR3: CATSDLLRNTGELFF

V: TRBV6-2/TRBV6-3
J: TRBJ1-2
CDR3: CASSRGGGQDGYSF

V: TRBV18
J: TRBJ2-5
CDR3: CASSPAQRKETQYF

V: TRBV20-1
J: TRBJ2-6
CDR3: CSAIGTGGTGANVLTF

V: TRBV29-1
J: TRBJ2-7
CDR3: CSVEADRSYEQYF

V: TRBV29-1
J: TRBJ2-7
CDR3: CSVGGQGFYEQYF

V: TRBV6-2/TRBV6-3
J: TRBJ2-1
CDR3: CASSYSREGSEQFF

V: TRBV11-2
J: TRBJ2-1
CDR3: CVSNKGGGGYNEQFF

V: TRBV6-1
J: .
CDR3: CASNELLAGQPQYF

V: TRBV4-3
J: TRBJ2-3
CDR3: CASSQSAGSTDTQYF

V: TRBV7-8
J: TRBJ2-5
CDR3: CANSSVRLWGQQETQYF

V: TRBV7-2
J: TRBJ2-7
CDR3: CASSEGGGGTYEQYF

V: TRBV28
J: TRBJ2-7
CDR3: CASSPRLAGVYEQYF

V: TRBV7-9
J: TRBJ2-1
CDR3: CASSQGLSSYNEQFF

V: TRBV20-1
J: TRBJ1-1
CDR3: CSAWTGRETEAFF

V: TRBV7-9
J: TRBJ2-5
CDR3: CASSLGTNQETQYF

V: TRBV29-1
J: TRBJ2-4
CDR3: CSVQRSGQGGGIQYF

V: TRBV20-1
J: TRBJ2-2
CDR3: CSARAPDLRNTGELFF

V: TRBV6-1
J: TRBJ1-5
CDR3: CASRTEGGASQPQHF

V: TRBV29-1
J: TRBJ2-5
CDR3: CSVAVSSGRVVETQYF

V: TRBV11-1
J: TRBJ2-3
CDR3: CASSFSVGSTDMQYF

V: TRBV6-1
J: TRBJ2-1
CDR3: CATRRPGTSRSNEQFF

V: TRBV11-1
J: TRBJ2-1
CDR3: CASSLATGINERFF